This record covers a single T cell receptor beta chain. Sequencing was performed with immunoSEQ multiplex PCR; in TCRdb, only in-frame clones are kept and a portion is missing. The sample consists of 40,000 to 55,000 clones, 90% of them appearing once. This entry is derived from a study of T cell changes during pregnancy in multiple sclerosis. The CDR3 sequence is 16 residues long. This TCR came from a female donor with multiple sclerosis, enrolled in a pregnancy study. Sample: CD4+ T cells from peripheral blood mononuclear cells, taken before pregnancy. The genes are TRBV21-1 and TRBJ2-7; the table's D call of TRBD2 was not tested on the DNA. TRBV21-1 is tagged as a pseudogene. The CDR3 region is CASSKGARVSPYEQYF. The CDR3 coding sequence is TGTGCCAGCAGCAAAGGTGCAAGAGTTAGTCCCTACGAGCAGTACTTC.